A single sample gave rise to the 3 T cell receptor beta chains below, sequenced in a study of regulatory T cells in long-lasting Graves disease. Specified time point: persistent/refractory GD, antithyroid drugs over 5 years with positive TRAb. PBMCs provided the RNA from which the TCR library was made. CDR3 regions were amplified by Arm-PCR using iRepertoire HTBI primers to build TCR beta libraries. Each CDR3 protein is one row after TCRdb ran MiXCR on the multiplex PCR reads. This table has some 370,000 distinct CDR3 sequences, less than 25% appearing once. Material: peripheral blood mononuclear cells (PBMCs), obtained when the disease was refractory, from a patient treated with antithyroid drugs. The receptors come from a female donor with Graves disease.

There are a few counts of this clonotype. This chain connects TRBV27 to TRBJ2-3, with TRBD2 matching 8 bases. Germline V gives CDR1 MNHEY, CDR2 SMNVEV (reference sequence). Germline trimming cut 6 bases from V and 1 base from J; bases unmatched to any gene: 3. This CDR3 contains 14 residues. The CDR3 here is CASSQTSGTDTQYF. The CDR3 bases are TGTGCCAGCAGCCAGACTAGCGGCACAGATACGCAGTATTTT.

This clonotype has a handful of counts. This chain joins TRBV6-1 and TRBJ1-5, with D possibly TRBD1 on 5 matching bases. The germline V gene has CDR1 MNHNS and CDR2 SASEGT. V gave up 2 bases and J gave up 1 base, with 9 bases separating them. The CDR3 is 15 residues long. CDR3 region: CASSEQGGSNQPQHF. CDR3 sequence (DNA): TGTGCCAGCAGTGAACAGGGAGGGAGCAATCAGCCCCAGCATTTT.

This clonotype was recorded many times. The CDR3 DNA reads TGTGCCAGCAGCAGCGACATTCGCTCCTATGGCTACACCTTC. Its translation: CASSSDIRSYGYTF. J is TRBJ1-2 and V is TRBV7-2, with D unresolved. CDR1 is SGHTA, CDR2 FQGNSA, per germline. Trimming stripped 5 bases from V and 4 bases from J, with 14 bases between. The CDR3 has 14 amino acids.